This T cell receptor beta chain was recovered during a study of early T cells in non-severe SARS-CoV-2 infection. Whole-study context: Unpaired chains resulted from sequencing bulk RNA of unsorted whole blood. General study points: A preference for anti-spike CD8 responses marked VDJdb matching, which missed private and CD4 specificities.

Individual cDNA molecules each received unique molecular identifiers attached to them. TCRdb re-derived calls from the 5' RACE reads in MiXCR, one entry per CDR3 protein. The sample yields just under 65,000 distinct CDR3 sequences, almost 9% seen once. The germline gives CDR1 GTSNPN, CDR2 SVGIG (reference sequence). CDR3 length: 12 residues. With 8 bases removed from V and 5 bases from J, the gap between germline ends came to 15 bases. Concerning this clonotype: What it binds is not known.

This chain links TRBV30 with TRBJ2-5; weak D call: TRBD1 (5 bases). This specimen consisted of whole blood, obtained at baseline. The origin of this receptor is an adult who was a healthcare worker with PCR-confirmed SARS-CoV-2 infection or an uninfected control (not recorded which). The chain's CDR3 is CARGHPGETQYF. CDR3 DNA sequence: TGTGCCCGCGGACACCCTGGGGAGACCCAGTACTTC.